These 8 T cell receptor beta chains were all obtained from the same sample, sequenced in a study of shared clonotypes between healthy human individuals (TCRdb year 2020). Receptor libraries were prepared by the immunoSEQ multiplex PCR assay. Not all clones reach the TCRdb copy of this immuneACCESS table, which keeps in-frame sequences only. Checked studies attribute under half of the gap to unresolved V genes and leave the rest unexplained. The sample has approximately 1,000,000 clones on record, approximately 78% of them singletons. Around 0.47% of the sample goes to the ten largest clones. The sequenced material came from memory CD4+ T cells from PBMCs. What this sample's cell subset or site label stands for: CD45RA-negative fraction. The receptors shown here come from a man in his late teens or twenties in good health. Some clones in this sample may be carry-over from other donors' samples.

V gene TRBV5-6 combines with J gene TRBJ2-7; 8 positions match TRBD1. Germline values: CDR1 SGHDT, CDR2 YYEEEE. V was pared by 4 bases and J by 1 base, with 1 base of the junction left unmatched. CDR3 length: 13 residues. DNA of the CDR3: TGTGCCAGCAGCGGACAGGGATCCTACGAGCAGTACTTC. Encoded protein: CASSGQGSYEQYF.

The chain carries TRBV28 and TRBJ1-1; 7 nucleotides agree with TRBD1. CDR1 MDHEN and CDR2 SYDVKM come from the germline V gene. V lost 3 bases and J lost 6; bases outside the gene matches: 13. The CDR3 contains 16 residues. The CDR3 DNA is TGTGCCAGCAGTTTCAACGTACAGGGGATTAAGGCTGAAGCTTTCTTT. Residues: CASSFNVQGIKAEAFF.

V is TRBV27 and J is TRBJ1-1; D is uncertain. Germline CDR1 is MNHEY and CDR2 is SMNVEV (reference sequence). Trimming took off 4 bases at V and 2 bases at J, with 17 bases between the two ends. The CDR3 loop spans 16 amino acids. Here the CDR3 reads CASSSPAGSSNTEAFF. The CDR3 DNA follows: TGTGCCAGCAGTTCCCCCGCGGGGTCATCAAACACTGAAGCTTTCTTT.

The chain employs TRBV28 and TRBJ2-5, with TRBD2 matching over 8 bases. V was clipped by 7 bases and J by 5 bases; unmatched bases: 12. The germline gives CDR1 MDHEN, CDR2 SYDVKM. This CDR3 region has 15 residues. The CDR3 nucleotides read TGTGCCAGCATTTCTCCCGGGAGGGCCTGGGAGACCCAGTACTTC. Translation: CASISPGRAWETQYF.

Many counts were recorded for this clone. This sample includes further DNA sequences coding for the same CDR3. The chain joins TRBV5-6 to TRBJ2-7; possibly TRBD1 or TRBD2 for D (5 bases each). The germline V gene encodes CDR1 SGHDT and CDR2 YYEEEE. The V end was cut by 2 bases, the J end by 5 bases, with 14 bases between. CDR3 size: 14 residues. CDR3 sequence (DNA): TGTGCCAGCAGCTTTCCTGGGGGTCATGACGAGCAGTACTTC. Translation gives CASSFPGGHDEQYF. Full variable domain (outside the CDR3, taken from reference TRBV5-6 and TRBJ2-7): DAGVTQSPTHLIKTRGQQVTLRCSPKSGHDTVSWYQQALGQGPQFIFQYYEEEERQRGNFPDRFSGHQFPNYSSELNVNALLLGDSALYLCASSFPGGHDEQYFGPGTRLTVT.

This clone was seen more than once but under ten times. The chain links TRBV4-2 to TRBJ2-2; 7 bases are a match to TRBD2. Germline assignment: CDR1 LGHNA and CDR2 YNFKEQ. The CDR3 totals 15 residues. The trim removed 1 base at V and 3 bases at J, leaving 2 bases unmatched. The CDR3 is CASSQGRGDTGELFF. The CDR3 DNA reads TGTGCCAGCAGCCAAGGCCGGGGGGACACCGGGGAGCTGTTTTTT.

This clone was seen ten or more times. The chain employs TRBV6-5 and TRBJ1-1; 8 bases fit TRBD1. The V gene's germline CDR1 is MNHEY and CDR2 SVGAGI. CDR3 size: 14 residues. Losses at the gene ends were 6 bases for V and 2 bases for J; bases not matched to a gene: 5. CDR3 in amino acids: CASRLGQGNTEAFF. The CDR3 DNA reads TGTGCCAGCAGACTTGGACAGGGCAACACTGAAGCTTTCTTT.

This clone showed up just a few times. The rearrangement uses TRBV6-4 and TRBJ1-1; TRBD1 is a possible D gene (6 bases). Germline V gene sequence: CDR1 MRHNA, CDR2 SNTAGT. The CDR3 has 13 amino acids. Trimming pared 6 bases from V and 4 bases from J, leaving 12 bases between. CDR3 in amino acids: CASSQSRGTEAFF. The CDR3 bases are TGTGCCAGCAGCCAGTCCAGGGGCACTGAAGCTTTCTTT.